Below, 15 T cell receptor beta chains from the same sample are listed, as sequenced in a study of breast tumors, draining lymph nodes, adjacent tissues. Samples came from axillary lymph nodes draining the breast cancer. TCRdb re-derived calls from the multiplex PCR reads in MiXCR, one entry per CDR3 protein. The table includes fewer than 200,000 distinct CDR3 sequences, roughly a third detected once. The sample comprised axillary lymph node tissue. The receptors originated from a female donor with breast cancer. Some clones in this sample may be carry-over from other donors' samples.

This clonotype was detected only a few times. A much more abundant neighbour one base away suggests this may be a read error. This CDR3 is missing its conserved last phenylalanine or tryptophan, likely due to a read error. The CDR3 loop reads CASSMAGTGGNYGYTS. CDR3 in DNA: TGTGCCAGTAGTATGGCCGGGACAGGAGGTAACTATGGCTACACCTCC. The chain joins TRBV19 to TRBJ1-2; the match to TRBD1 covers 8 bases. With 3 bases clipped from V and 1 base from J, the junction kept 7 bases outside the gene matches. This CDR3 spans 16 amino acids. The germline V gene encodes CDR1 LNHDA and CDR2 SQIVND (reference sequence).

This chain connects TRBV25-1 to TRBJ2-7; 7 positions match TRBD2. The germline CDR1 and CDR2 sequences are MGHDK and SYGVNS. CDR3 size: 16 residues. With 2 bases clipped from V and 3 bases from J, the junction kept 10 bases outside the gene matches. CDR3 coding DNA: TGTGCCAGCAGTGAACGAGCGGGGAAAACGATCTACGAGCAGTACTTC. It is translated as CASSERAGKTIYEQYF.

This chain connects TRBV4-2 to TRBJ1-4; no clear D. V was clipped by 0 bases and J by 5 bases, with 10 bases between them. This CDR3 contains 15 residues. CDR1 and CDR2 from the germline V gene are LGHNA and YNFKEQ. The CDR3 spells CASSQEWLNNEKLFF. The CDR3 nucleotides are TGTGCCAGCAGCCAAGAGTGGCTAAACAATGAAAAACTGTTTTTT.

This clonotype was observed a few times. The chain joins TRBV5-5 to TRBJ1-2; 9 bases line up with TRBD1. Germline CDR1 SGHKS, CDR2 YYEKEE (reference sequence). Trimming cost V 3 bases and J 8 bases; bases outside gene matches: 11. This CDR3 spans 15 amino acids. The chain's CDR3 is CASSSPTGGTSGYTF. Written as DNA, the CDR3 is TGTGCCAGCAGCTCCCCCACAGGGGGCACCTCGGGCTACACCTTC. Using reference TRBV5-5 and TRBJ1-2 for the parts outside the CDR3, the full variable domain is DAGVTQSPTHLIKTRGQQVTLRCSPISGHKSVSWYQQVLGQGPQFIFQYYEKEERGRGNFPDRFSARQFPNYSSELNVNALLLGDSALYLCASSSPTGGTSGYTFGSGTRLTVV.

This clonotype has ten or more counts. The chain combines TRBV19 with TRBJ1-3; the D gene is possibly TRBD1 (5 bases). The CDR3 totals 17 residues. V was trimmed by 7 bases and J by 0 bases, leaving 19 bases between them. From germline, CDR1 is LNHDA and CDR2 SQIVND (reference sequence). CDR3 in DNA: TGTGCCAGTAAACCCACCTGGGACCTGAGCTCTGGAAACACCATATATTTT. Translation gives CASKPTWDLSSGNTIYF.

This clonotype was seen many times. V and J are TRBV7-3 and TRBJ2-1; D possibly corresponds to TRBD2 (6 bases). The V and J ends lost 4 bases and 8 bases respectively, with 12 bases between them. This CDR3 has 13 residues. Per the germline V gene, CDR1 is SGHTA and CDR2 is FQGTGA. The CDR3, as DNA: TGTGCCAGCAGCTCGACGGACTATGATGAGCAGTTCTTC. Protein: CASSSTDYDEQFF.

CDR3 in DNA: TGTGCCATCAGGGGGGCTAGCGGGGGTGGGGAGACCCAGTACTTC. This gives the protein CAIRGASGGGETQYF. The chain combines TRBV10-3 with TRBJ2-5; 10 nucleotides align to TRBD2. With 6 bases clipped from V and 5 bases from J, the junction kept 9 bases outside the gene matches. CDR1 ENHRY and CDR2 SYGVKD come from the germline V gene. The CDR3 is 15 amino acids.

This clonotype came up many times. The chain recombines TRBV12-3 or TRBV12-4 with TRBJ2-7; 10 bases are a match to TRBD2. With V trimmed by 5 bases and J by 1 base, 8 bases remained unmatched. The CDR3 sequence is 16 residues long. CDR3 coding DNA: TGTGCCAGCAGTCCAACCGGGACTAGCGTGTCCTACGAGCAGTACTTC. Translated, it gives CASSPTGTSVSYEQYF.

Ten or more counts support this clonotype. The CDR3 DNA sequence: TGTGCCAGTAGTTCCCGGACGAACCCTAATTCACCCCTCCACTTT. It codes for CASSSRTNPNSPLHF. V usage is TRBV19 and J usage is TRBJ1-6; D gene ambiguous. Germline V lookup: CDR1 LNHDA, CDR2 SQIVND (reference sequence). V dropped 5 bases and J dropped 6 bases, with 14 bases sitting between them. The CDR3 length is 15 residues.

Many counts were recorded for this clonotype. The chain is built from TRBV6-1 and TRBJ1-4; weak D call: TRBD1 (6 bases). CDR1 MNHNS and CDR2 SASEGT come from the germline V gene. The CDR3 spans 15 residues. The V and J ends lost 4 bases and 4 bases respectively, with 13 bases between them. CDR3 loop: CASSGDRNLNEKLFF. Here the CDR3 DNA reads TGTGCCAGCAGTGGAGACAGGAACCTTAATGAAAAACTGTTTTTT.

Note on this clonotype: This may come from a read error, since a much larger clone is one base off. The chain links TRBV6-6 to TRBJ2-7, with D perhaps being TRBD1 or TRBD2 (5 bases each). The CDR3 has 16 residues. The germline V gene has CDR1 MNHNY and CDR2 SVGAGI (reference sequence). V shed 2 bases and J shed 3 bases, with 17 bases lying between them. The DNA of the CDR3 is TGTGCCAGCAGTTACGTCCCAGGGAGATGGGGCTACGAGCAGTACTTC. Translation gives CASSYVPGRWGYEQYF.

The table lists this clonotype with a few counts. This rearrangement joins TRBV18 to TRBJ2-2, with 9 bases that match TRBD1. The CDR3 runs to 15 residues. CDR1 and CDR2 (germline): KGHSH, LQKENI. The J segment lost 5 bases and the V segment lost 7 bases, leaving 8 bases of the junction unmatched. The CDR3 DNA sequence: TGTGCCAGCTGGCCGGGACAGGGCCTTACCGGGGAGCTGTTTTTT. Its protein product is CASWPGQGLTGELFF.

This clonotype was seen repeatedly, ten times or more. The V and J genes are TRBV24-1 and TRBJ2-3, with 9 bases that match TRBD2. With 4 bases clipped from V and 5 bases from J, the junction kept 9 bases outside the gene matches. The CDR3 loop spans 16 amino acids. Germline loops: CDR1 KGHDR, CDR2 SFDVKD. As DNA, the CDR3 is TGTGCCACCAGTGACCTCCGTAGCGGGGGTGGAGATACGCAGTATTTT. Translated: CATSDLRSGGGDTQYF.

This clonotype was seen at least ten times. This chain links TRBV19 with TRBJ2-1; possible D gene TRBD1, 5 bases. The CDR3 has 15 amino acids. The germline V gene has CDR1 LNHDA and CDR2 SQIVND (reference sequence). V gave up 5 bases and J gave up 8 bases, with 19 bases separating them. Here the CDR3 reads CASSLPGRSRDEQFF. CDR3 coding DNA: TGTGCCAGTAGTCTACCCGGTCGCAGCAGGGATGAGCAGTTCTTC. Filled out from reference TRBV19 and TRBJ2-1, the complete variable domain reads DGGITQSPKYLFRKEGQNVTLSCEQNLNHDAMYWYRQDPGQGLRLIYYSQIVNDFQKGDIAEGYSVSREKKESFPLTVTSAQKNPTAFYLCASSLPGRSRDEQFFGPGTRLTVL.

Concerning this clonotype itself: A much bigger clone sits one base away, suggesting this may be a read error. The V call is TRBV6-1, the J call TRBJ2-1; a possible D gene is TRBD2 (6 bases). This CDR3 has 11 amino acids. V lost 8 bases to trimming and J lost 8 bases, with 10 bases between them. Germline CDR1 reads MNHNS; CDR2 reads SASEGT. CDR3 protein: CASGRGYEQFF. The CDR3 nucleotides read TGTGCCAGCGGGCGGGGCTATGAGCAGTTCTTC.